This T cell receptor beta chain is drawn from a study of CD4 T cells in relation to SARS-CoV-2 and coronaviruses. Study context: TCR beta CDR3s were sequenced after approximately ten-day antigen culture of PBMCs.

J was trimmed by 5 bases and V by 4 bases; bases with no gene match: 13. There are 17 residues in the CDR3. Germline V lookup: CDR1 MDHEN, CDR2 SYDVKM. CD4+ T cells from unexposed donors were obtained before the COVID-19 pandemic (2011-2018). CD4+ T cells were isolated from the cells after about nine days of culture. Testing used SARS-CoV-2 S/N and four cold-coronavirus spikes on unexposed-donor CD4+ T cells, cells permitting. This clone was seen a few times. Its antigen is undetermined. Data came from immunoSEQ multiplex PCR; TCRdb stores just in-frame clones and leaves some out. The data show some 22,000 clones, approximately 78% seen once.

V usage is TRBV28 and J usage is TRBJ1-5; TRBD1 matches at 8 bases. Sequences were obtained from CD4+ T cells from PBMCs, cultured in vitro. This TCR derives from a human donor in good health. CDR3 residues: CASSSGQGSHLYQPQHF. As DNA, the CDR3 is TGTGCCAGCAGTTCCGGACAGGGTTCTCACCTTTATCAGCCCCAGCATTTT.